This passage covers 23 T cell receptor beta chains from one sample sequenced in a study of identifying expanded T cells in peripheral blood. Data came from immunoSEQ multiplex PCR; TCRdb stores just in-frame clones and leaves some out. The data contain about 100,000 clones, approximately 86% of them singletons. Sequencing was performed on blood. These TCRs come from a person between 18 and 75 years old in good health.

The genes are TRBV4-3 and TRBJ2-2, with D unclear. Trimming left V 0 bases short and J 5 bases short, with 4 bases between. The germline V gene encodes CDR1 LGHNA and CDR2 YSLEER. The CDR3 covers 13 residues. CDR3 loop: CASSQDITGELFF. In DNA, the CDR3 is TGCGCCAGCAGCCAAGATATTACCGGGGAGCTGTTTTTT.

This sequence joins TRBV5-1 and TRBJ1-4, with D maybe TRBD1 (5 bases). Germline CDR1 SGHRS, CDR2 YFSETQ. The V and J ends lost 0 bases and 8 bases respectively, with 14 bases between them. The CDR3 covers 15 residues. Here the CDR3 reads CASSLGRGTREKLFF. CDR3 sequence (DNA): TGCGCCAGCAGCTTGGGACGGGGCACGAGGGAAAAACTGTTTTTT. Using reference TRBV5-1 and TRBJ1-4 for the parts outside the CDR3, the full variable domain is KAGVTQTPRYLIKTRGQQVTLSCSPISGHRSVSWYQQTPGQGLQFLFEYFSETQRNKGNFPGRFSGRQFSNSRSEMNVSTLELGDSALYLCASSLGRGTREKLFFGSGTQLSVL.

The CDR3 loop is CASSLLGGAGIWLDYGYTF. Written as DNA, the CDR3 is TGTGCCAGCAGTTTGCTTGGTGGGGCAGGGATTTGGCTTGACTATGGCTACACCTTC. This chain uses TRBV28 with TRBJ1-2; possibly TRBD1 for D (5 bases). Germline CDR1 reads MDHEN; CDR2 reads SYDVKM. Trimming shortened V by 3 bases and J by 3 bases, and 26 bases separated the two germline ends. The CDR3 spans 19 residues.

The chain employs TRBV7-3 and TRBJ1-1; tentative D call: TRBD1 (5 bases). The V end lost 6 bases, the J end lost 0 bases, and 8 bases lay between the germline ends. This CDR3 comprises 13 residues. Per the germline V gene, CDR1 is SGHTA and CDR2 is FQGTGA. CDR3 nucleotides: TGTGCCAGCAGTACAGGCATGAACACTGAAGCTTTCTTT. It specifies CASSTGMNTEAFF.

J is TRBJ2-5 and V is TRBV18; 10 positions match TRBD2. With 4 bases clipped from V and 5 bases from J, the junction kept 13 bases outside the gene matches. Germline V gives CDR1 KGHSH, CDR2 LQKENI. There are 17 residues in the CDR3. The CDR3 is CASSQSTSGEAWETQYF. CDR3 coding DNA: TGTGCCAGCTCACAATCTACTAGCGGGGAAGCTTGGGAGACCCAGTACTTC.

V usage is TRBV30 and J usage is TRBJ2-7; D uncertain. V lost 2 bases and J lost 6, with 14 bases in between. Germline-derived CDR1 and CDR2 are GTSNPN and SVGIG (reference sequence). CDR3 size: 13 residues. The CDR3 DNA is TGTGCCTGGAGTTCGACATCTACCAGCGAGCAGTACTTC. It translates to CAWSSTSTSEQYF.

The chain has TRBV2 and TRBJ1-3, with TRBD1 as a possible D gene (5 bases). V lost 8 bases, J lost 4 bases, and 18 bases lay in between. CDR3 length: 15 amino acids. Germline-derived CDR1 and CDR2 are SNHLY and FYNNEI. The DNA for the CDR3 is TGTGCCAGCCCCAATGTGGGGCTGGGAGGAAACACCATATATTTT. Encoded protein: CASPNVGLGGNTIYF.

The CDR3 sequence: CASSPRPGSNEKLFF. CDR3 bases: TGCGCCAGCAGCCCTAGACCGGGTTCAAATGAAAAACTGTTTTTT. The rearrangement links TRBV5-1 to TRBJ1-4; D ambiguous. In germline, CDR1 is SGHRS, CDR2 YFSETQ. Trimming pared 4 bases from V and 5 bases from J, leaving 15 bases between. This CDR3 contains 15 residues.

This chain links TRBV2 with TRBJ1-4; 9 bases fit TRBD1. CDR3 length: 13 amino acids. With 7 bases clipped from V and 7 bases from J, the junction kept 4 bases outside the gene matches. Germline V lookup: CDR1 SNHLY, CDR2 FYNNEI. The CDR3 coding sequence is TGTGCCAGCAAACAGGGGGCGCTTGAAAAACTGTTTTTT. Encoded protein: CASKQGALEKLFF.

This clone appeared a few times. The chain joins TRBV19 to TRBJ1-5; 12 nucleotides line up with TRBD1. V lost 5 bases to trimming and J lost 0 bases; unmatched junction nucleotides: 8. The CDR3 is made up of 18 amino acids. Germline-derived CDR1 and CDR2 are LNHDA and SQIVND (reference sequence). The CDR3, as DNA: TGTGCCAGTAGTTCCGGGACAGGGGGCCGATATAGCAATCAGCCCCAGCATTTT. It is translated as CASSSGTGGRYSNQPQHF.

This chain joins TRBV6-1 and TRBJ1-6; D remains unclear. The CDR3 extends over 15 amino acids. V was shortened by 2 bases and J by 8 bases, with 13 bases between the two germline ends. Looked up from germline, CDR1 is MNHNS and CDR2 is SASEGT. The CDR3 loop is CASSESDPLYSPLHF. CDR3 sequence (DNA): TGTGCCAGCAGTGAATCGGATCCGCTTTATTCACCCCTCCACTTT.

The chain combines TRBV29-1 with TRBJ2-5; 8 bases are shared with TRBD1. V lost 7 bases, J lost 5 bases, and 12 bases stayed unmatched. The CDR3 consists of 14 residues. The V gene's germline CDR1 is SQVTM and CDR2 ANQGSEA. The CDR3 sequence: CSAASGQGVETQYF. The CDR3 DNA reads TGCAGCGCCGCCAGCGGACAGGGCGTCGAGACCCAGTACTTC.

The chain has TRBV7-7 and TRBJ2-1; tentative D call: TRBD1 (6 bases). Germline V CDR1 and CDR2: SSHAT, FNYEAQ (reference sequence). The CDR3 runs to 15 residues. V was trimmed by 5 bases and J by 2 bases, leaving 13 bases between them. This chain's CDR3 is CASSPTRGTYNEQFF. The CDR3 DNA follows: TGTGCCAGCAGCCCCACCAGGGGCACCTACAATGAGCAGTTCTTC.

This chain links TRBV19 with TRBJ1-2; 8 bases map to TRBD1. The CDR3 spans 19 residues. V lost 8 bases to trimming and J lost 5 bases; unmatched junction nucleotides: 25. CDR1 and CDR2 from the germline V gene are LNHDA and SQIVND (reference sequence). Here the CDR3 DNA reads TGTGCCAGTTGTAAAACCGGGACAGGTGTGATCTCCGGGTCATATGGCTACACCTTC. As protein: CASCKTGTGVISGSYGYTF.

The rearrangement uses TRBV13 and TRBJ2-7; TRBD2 agrees at 13 bases. Germline V gene data show CDR1 as PRHDT and CDR2 as FYEKMQ (reference sequence). The junction had 5 bases not matched to a gene; V was cut back by 5 bases and J by 1 base. The CDR3 consists of 16 residues. The CDR3 region is CASSPRTSGGSYEQYF. The CDR3 bases are TGTGCCAGCAGCCCCCGGACTAGCGGGGGTTCCTACGAGCAGTACTTC.

V gene TRBV19 combines with J gene TRBJ2-7; TRBD1 or TRBD2 may be the D gene (6 bases each). V lost 3 bases, J lost 2 bases, and 11 bases lay in between. The V gene's germline CDR1 is LNHDA and CDR2 SQIVND (reference sequence). The CDR3 has 14 residues. The CDR3 DNA is TGTGCCAGTAGTATGGGGGCGGGGACCTACGAGCAGTACTTC. Translated: CASSMGAGTYEQYF. The whole variable domain, filled in from reference TRBV19 and TRBJ2-7, reads DGGITQSPKYLFRKEGQNVTLSCEQNLNHDAMYWYRQDPGQGLRLIYYSQIVNDFQKGDIAEGYSVSREKKESFPLTVTSAQKNPTAFYLCASSMGAGTYEQYFGPGTRLTVT.

This chain joins TRBV15 and TRBJ1-2; a weak D match, TRBD1 (5 bases). CDR1 and CDR2 from the germline V gene are LNHNV and YYDKDF (reference sequence). Trimming took 5 bases from V and 8 from J, leaving 15 bases between them. The CDR3 is 13 amino acids. CDR3 sequence: CATSGVGPGGYTF. CDR3 nucleotides: TGTGCCACCAGCGGGGTGGGGCCTGGAGGCTACACCTTC. Full variable domain (remainder filled in from reference TRBV15 and TRBJ1-2): DAMVIQNPRYQVTQFGKPVTLSCSQTLNHNVMYWYQQKSSQAPKLLFHYYDKDFNNEADTPDNFQSRRPNTSFCFLDIRSPGLGDTAMYLCATSGVGPGGYTFGSGTRLTVV.

This clone was counted a single time. The chain couples TRBV5-6 to TRBJ2-7, with D possibly being TRBD1 or TRBD2 (5 bases each). The length of the CDR3 is 12 residues. The V end was cut by 4 bases, the J end by 2 bases, with 7 bases between. Germline values: CDR1 SGHDT, CDR2 YYEEEE. CDR3: CASSVGPYEQYF. The CDR3 nucleotides are TGTGCCAGCAGCGTGGGACCCTACGAGCAGTACTTC.

J is TRBJ2-5 and V is TRBV5-1; 9 nucleotides line up with TRBD1. There are 14 residues in the CDR3. V lost 0 bases and J lost 4; bases outside the gene matches: 1. Germline CDR1 and CDR2: SGHRS and YFSETQ. This chain's CDR3 is CASSLGTGVETQYF. The DNA of the CDR3 is TGCGCCAGCAGCTTGGGGACAGGGGTAGAGACCCAGTACTTC.

This sequence joins TRBV25-1 and TRBJ1-4; TRBD1 is a possible D gene (5 bases). Germline values: CDR1 MGHDK, CDR2 SYGVNS. The ends were cut back, 8 bases at V and 2 bases at J, with 15 bases in the middle. The CDR3 has 15 amino acids. The CDR3 sequence: CASAVHAGTNEKLFF. CDR3 nucleotide sequence: TGTGCCAGCGCCGTCCACGCAGGGACTAATGAAAAACTGTTTTTT.

This clone turned up a few times. The genes are TRBV4-3 and TRBJ2-3; 8 nucleotides agree with TRBD2. The germline V gene encodes CDR1 LGHNA and CDR2 YSLEER. This CDR3 is 17 amino acids long. J was trimmed by 6 bases and V by 2 bases; bases with no gene match: 13. The CDR3 DNA sequence: TGCGCCAGCAGCCAAAACCCCGGGGGGGCTAGGCTGGATACGCAGTATTTT. Amino acids: CASSQNPGGARLDTQYF.

The chain carries TRBV11-3 and TRBJ1-2; 8 bases map to TRBD1. This CDR3 contains 15 residues. Looked up from germline, CDR1 is SGHNT and CDR2 is YENEEA. The V and J ends lost 5 bases and 4 bases, in that order; junction bases with no gene match: 9. In nucleotides, the CDR3 is TGTGCCAGCAGCCCCGCCGACAGGGGATCCTATGGCTACACCTTC. It codes for CASSPADRGSYGYTF.

This chain joins TRBV30 and TRBJ1-6; D is perhaps TRBD1 (6 bases). The CDR3 has 15 amino acids. Trimming took off 4 bases at V and 8 bases at J, with 18 bases between the two ends. Germline lookup yields CDR1 GTSNPN and CDR2 SVGIG (reference sequence). The CDR3 bases are TGTGCCTGGAATAAGAGGGGGACGGTAGATTCACCCCTCCACTTT. Translation gives CAWNKRGTVDSPLHF.